Below, 3 T cell receptor beta chains from the same sample are listed, as sequenced in a study of cytomegalovirus exposure and HLA in healthy donors (dated by TCRdb to about 2017). Library creation used the immunoSEQ multiplex PCR assay. For the multiplex PCR, a mixture combining 60 forward primers for TCR Vbeta segments and 13 reverse primers for TCR Jbeta segments was used. TCRdb took over this immuneACCESS table, retaining in-frame rearrangements with V and J assigned. Such tables are incomplete; in checked studies, under half of the missing clones stem from an unresolved V gene, and the remainder is unexplained. The table for this sample lists 200,000 to 250,000 clones; 79% of them were counted only once. The ten largest clones capture around 1.7% of the sample. The sample was PBMCs. These receptors came from a man aged 45-65 years in good health and CMV-seronegative.

The gene calls are TRBV19 and TRBJ2-2, with 7 positions matching TRBD2. The CDR3 has 18 residues. Losses at the gene ends were 3 bases for V and 4 bases for J; bases not matched to a gene: 14. Per the germline V gene, CDR1 is LNHDA and CDR2 is SQIVND (reference sequence). The CDR3: CASSMSPRGSGLTGELFF. CDR3 in DNA: TGTGCCAGTAGTATGAGCCCTCGGGGTAGCGGGCTCACCGGGGAGCTGTTTTTT. The variable domain in full, completed from reference TRBV19 and TRBJ2-2, reads DGGITQSPKYLFRKEGQNVTLSCEQNLNHDAMYWYRQDPGQGLRLIYYSQIVNDFQKGDIAEGYSVSREKKESFPLTVTSAQKNPTAFYLCASSMSPRGSGLTGELFFGEGSRLTVL.

This chain links TRBV4-2 with TRBJ1-2; 10 bases match TRBD1. The V gene's germline CDR1 is LGHNA and CDR2 YNFKEQ. CDR3 size: 14 residues. V lost 4 bases to trimming and J lost 8 bases; unmatched junction nucleotides: 7. This CDR3 is CASSPDRGLGGYTF. The CDR3, as DNA: TGTGCCAGCAGCCCGGACAGGGGGTTGGGCGGCTACACCTTC.

This clone turned up a few times. J is TRBJ1-1 and V is TRBV4-2; D unclear. Deletions cut 0 bases from V and 5 bases from J, with 10 bases between. The germline V gene encodes CDR1 LGHNA and CDR2 YNFKEQ. CDR3 length: 14 amino acids. CDR3 coding DNA: TGTGCCAGCAGCCAAGAATCGGGTGGGACTGAAGCTTTCTTT. It specifies CASSQESGGTEAFF.